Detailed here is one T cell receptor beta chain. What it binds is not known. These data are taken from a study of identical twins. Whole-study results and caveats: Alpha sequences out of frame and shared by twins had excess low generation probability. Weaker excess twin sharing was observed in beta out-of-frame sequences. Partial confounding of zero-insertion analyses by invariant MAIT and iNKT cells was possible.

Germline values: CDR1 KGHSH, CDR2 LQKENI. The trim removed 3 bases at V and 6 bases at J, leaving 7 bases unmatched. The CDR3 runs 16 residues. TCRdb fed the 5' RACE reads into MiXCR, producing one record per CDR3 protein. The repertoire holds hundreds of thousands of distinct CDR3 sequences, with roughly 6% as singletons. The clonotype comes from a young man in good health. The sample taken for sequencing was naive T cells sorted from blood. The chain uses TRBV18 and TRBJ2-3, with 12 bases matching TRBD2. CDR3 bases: TGTGCCAGCTCACCGCTAGCGGGAGGGCTAGCGGATACGCAGTATTTT. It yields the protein CASSPLAGGLADTQYF.